These 6 T cell receptor beta chains were all obtained from the same sample, sequenced in a study of neurological immune-mediated disorders. MiXCR, applied by TCRdb to the 5' RACE reads, yields one record per CDR3 protein. The table has 130,000 or so distinct CDR3 sequences, more than 2.5% seen once. The sequenced sample was PBMCs. Source of these receptors: a woman aged 30 to 39 with multiple sclerosis.

The sample holds many counts of this clonotype. The genes are TRBV20-1 and TRBJ2-1, with TRBD2 identical over 7 bases. J lost 2 bases, V lost 3 bases, and 13 bases had no gene match. CDR3 length: 17 residues. Germline V lookup: CDR1 DFQATT, CDR2 SNEGSKA (reference sequence). The CDR3 DNA follows: TGCAGTGCTAGGGGCCGTAGGAGGACTAGTACCTACAATGAGCAGTTCTTC. Translating gives CSARGRRRTSTYNEQFF.

This clonotype was detected ten times or more. This rearrangement joins TRBV20-1 to TRBJ2-1; 10 nucleotides agree with TRBD1. With 7 bases clipped from V and 0 bases from J, the junction kept 9 bases outside the gene matches. Germline V gives CDR1 DFQATT, CDR2 SNEGSKA (reference sequence). This CDR3 region has 16 residues. DNA of the CDR3: TGCAGTGTTTTGGACAGGGGGGTGAGCTCCTACAATGAGCAGTTCTTC. Its translation is CSVLDRGVSSYNEQFF.

This clonotype was detected ten times or more. The chain uses TRBV20-1 and TRBJ2-7; TRBD2 matches 9 bases. The CDR3 contains 15 residues. Trimming took 1 base from V and 6 from J; bases not matched to a gene: 10. Germline V gene sequence: CDR1 DFQATT, CDR2 SNEGSKA (reference sequence). The CDR3 protein is CSARGGLSGSIEQYF. The CDR3 bases are TGCAGTGCTAGAGGCGGCCTTAGCGGGAGCATCGAGCAGTACTTC.

This clonotype showed up many times. The chain uses TRBV7-2 and TRBJ2-1; D is ambiguous. This CDR3 region has 14 residues. Germline V lookup: CDR1 SGHTA, CDR2 FQGNSA. Trimming pared 5 bases from V and 8 bases from J, leaving 16 bases between. The CDR3 is CASSRIGSGDEQFF. CDR3 in DNA: TGTGCCAGCAGCCGGATAGGGTCTGGGGATGAGCAGTTCTTC. Variable domain in full (rest from reference TRBV7-2 and TRBJ2-1): GAGVSQSPSNKVTEKGKDVELRCDPISGHTALYWYRQSLGQGLEFLIYFQGNSAPDKSGLPSDRFSAERTGGSVSTLTIQRTQQEDSAVYLCASSRIGSGDEQFFGPGTRLTVL.

This clonotype was seen many times. The genes are TRBV7-9 and TRBJ2-2; 7 positions match TRBD2. The CDR3 runs 17 residues. Trimming took 2 bases from V and 4 from J; bases not matched to a gene: 10. Germline V gene lookup returns CDR1 SEHNR and CDR2 FQNEAQ (reference sequence). In DNA, the CDR3 is TGTGCCAGCAGCTTACCACCCGGGGGGACCGGCACCGGGGAGCTGTTTTTT. Its protein is CASSLPPGGTGTGELFF.

This clonotype showed up many times. CDR3 in amino acids: CASSRSRRDTQYF. In DNA, the CDR3 is TGCGCCAGCAGTCGTTCCCGCCGCGATACGCAGTATTTT. This chain joins TRBV4-1 and TRBJ2-3, with unresolved D. V was shortened by 6 bases and J by 6 bases, with 13 bases between the two germline ends. In germline, CDR1 is MGHRA, CDR2 YSYEKL. The CDR3 totals 13 residues.